The 15 T cell receptor beta chains presented below share a single source sample, sequenced in a study of blood T cell repertoires in COVID-19. TCRdb's copy holds only in-frame clones and misses some; the assay was immunoSEQ multiplex PCR. The table lists 80,000 to 100,000 clones, around 84% of them singletons. Sequenced material: peripheral blood. These receptor sequences come from a woman in her sixties in a cohort sampled during active or convalescent COVID-19.

The chain employs TRBV10-3 and TRBJ2-7, with TRBD2 matching 9 bases. Germline V gene data show CDR1 as ENHRY and CDR2 as SYGVKD. V was clipped by 7 bases and J by 0 bases; unmatched bases: 7. The CDR3 consists of 15 residues. Written as DNA, the CDR3 is TGTGCCATCACCGCGACTAGCGGCAGCTCCTACGAGCAGTACTTC. Translating gives CAITATSGSSYEQYF.

This clone was counted once. The chain combines TRBV5-1 with TRBJ1-1; 8 bases agree with TRBD1. This CDR3 comprises 17 residues. Trimming at V came to 3 bases and at J to 2 bases, leaving 12 bases not matched to a gene. Germline V gene sequence: CDR1 SGHRS, CDR2 YFSETQ. The CDR3 is CASSSRTGRDINTEAFF. In DNA, the CDR3 is TGCGCCAGCAGCTCGCGGACAGGGCGGGATATAAACACTGAAGCTTTCTTT.

This chain joins TRBV4-1 and TRBJ2-3; TRBD2 aligns across 14 bases. The CDR3 has 17 residues. Per germline, CDR1 MGHRA and CDR2 YSYEKL. The J segment lost 3 bases and the V segment lost 2 bases, leaving 4 bases of the junction unmatched. This chain's CDR3 is CASSQRGLAGGTDTQYF. CDR3 nucleotide sequence: TGCGCCAGCAGCCAACGCGGACTAGCGGGGGGTACAGATACGCAGTATTTT.

This chain connects TRBV7-9 to TRBJ2-7; 7 nucleotides line up with TRBD2. V shed 0 bases and J 2 bases; nucleotides not matched to a gene: 1. Germline loops: CDR1 SEHNR, CDR2 FQNEAQ (reference sequence). The CDR3 runs to 14 residues. The CDR3 sequence is CASSLAGGPYEQYF. CDR3 DNA: TGTGCCAGCAGCTTAGCGGGAGGGCCCTACGAGCAGTACTTC.

This clone appeared once. The rearrangement joins TRBV19 to TRBJ1-1; weak D call: TRBD1 (5 bases). V lost 6 bases, J lost 8 bases, and 13 bases lay in between. Germline loops: CDR1 LNHDA, CDR2 SQIVND (reference sequence). The CDR3 runs 12 residues. The CDR3 loop is CASSPRNREAFF. The CDR3 DNA reads TGTGCCAGTAGCCCAAGGAACAGGGAAGCTTTCTTT.

The CDR3, as DNA: TGCGCCAGCAGCTCACCGGGACAGGGGGCGGCTGAAGCTTTCTTT. This sequence encodes CASSSPGQGAAEAFF. V gene TRBV5-1 combines with J gene TRBJ1-1; 12 nucleotides line up with TRBD1. Germline V CDR1 and CDR2: SGHRS, YFSETQ. V lost 3 bases to trimming and J lost 6 bases; unmatched junction nucleotides: 6. This CDR3 spans 15 amino acids.

The V gene is TRBV3-1 (or the pseudogene TRBV3-2), the J gene TRBJ1-5, with a possible D match to TRBD1 (5 bases). Per germline, CDR1 LGHDT and CDR2 YNNKEL (reference sequence). This CDR3 is 14 amino acids long. V was pared by 1 base and J by 6 bases, with 10 bases between. CDR3 region: CASSQAGISQPQHF. In DNA, the CDR3 is TGTGCCAGCAGCCAAGCAGGGATCTCTCAGCCCCAGCATTTT.

The chain couples TRBV30 to TRBJ1-1; 10 nucleotides match TRBD1. The CDR3 length is 12 residues. Germline V gene lookup returns CDR1 GTSNPN and CDR2 SVGIG (reference sequence). Germline trimming cut 4 bases from V and 11 bases from J; bases unmatched to any gene: 7. The CDR3: CAWTGQGFSAFF. The DNA of the CDR3 is TGTGCCTGGACGGGACAGGGGTTTAGCGCTTTCTTT.

The CDR3 sequence is CAISPVPEGEKLFF. The CDR3 DNA reads TGTGCCATCAGTCCGGTTCCTGAGGGTGAAAAACTGTTTTTT. This chain joins TRBV10-3 and TRBJ1-4; the D is unclear. Per germline, CDR1 ENHRY and CDR2 SYGVKD. The CDR3 extends over 14 amino acids. The V gene lost 5 bases and the J gene lost 7 bases, with 14 bases spanning the gap.

The V gene is TRBV6-1, the J gene TRBJ1-2; D unclear. This CDR3 is 14 amino acids long. Trimming shortened V by 1 base and J by 2 bases, and 8 bases separated the two germline ends. Per the germline V gene, CDR1 is MNHNS and CDR2 is SASEGT. The chain's CDR3 is CASSEVAQNYGYTF. As DNA, the CDR3 is TGTGCCAGCAGTGAAGTGGCTCAGAACTATGGCTACACCTTC.

CDR3 in DNA: TGTGCCAGCCCTCCGAACACCAGGGGGGCTGGAAACACCATATATTTT. As protein: CASPPNTRGAGNTIYF. V usage is TRBV28 and J usage is TRBJ1-3; TRBD1 agrees at 7 bases. This CDR3 has 16 residues. Trimming at V came to 8 bases and at J to 2 bases, leaving 12 bases not matched to a gene. Germline V lookup: CDR1 MDHEN, CDR2 SYDVKM.

This rearrangement joins TRBV6-1 to TRBJ2-3; 12 bases line up with TRBD2. Trimming cost V 4 bases and J 5 bases; bases outside gene matches: 10. The CDR3 runs to 17 residues. CDR1 and CDR2 from the germline V gene are MNHNS and SASEGT. Here the CDR3 DNA reads TGTGCCAGCAGTGGTCACCCTAGCGGGGGGGCTAGAGATACGCAGTATTTT. Its protein product is CASSGHPSGGARDTQYF.

CDR3 coding DNA: TGTGCCAGCCGGGACAGGGACACCGGGGAGCTGTTTTTT. Its protein is CASRDRDTGELFF. The rearrangement uses TRBV2 and TRBJ2-2; 9 nucleotides align to TRBD1. After removal of 8 bases from V and 3 bases from J, the junction contained 1 base not matched to a gene. Germline CDR1 is SNHLY and CDR2 is FYNNEI. The CDR3 sequence is 13 residues long.

The gene calls are TRBV2 and TRBJ1-2; D not certain. This CDR3 is 14 amino acids long. V lost 7 bases and J lost 4, with 16 bases in between. CDR1 and CDR2 (germline): SNHLY, FYNNEI. In DNA form, the CDR3 reads TGTGCCAGCACCTGGACGGGCGGGAGCTATGGCTACACCTTC. It encodes CASTWTGGSYGYTF.

The V call is TRBV6-5, the J call TRBJ1-2, with a possible D match to TRBD1 (6 bases). Germline loops: CDR1 MNHEY, CDR2 SVGAGI. There are 14 residues in the CDR3. V shed 7 bases and J shed 2 bases, with 14 bases lying between them. DNA of the CDR3: TGTGCCAGCACCGTGGGGGGGCGGAACTATGGCTACACCTTC. This encodes CASTVGGRNYGYTF.